This TCR beta chain appears in the sequencing data of a study of blood T cell repertoires in COVID-19. On the study more broadly: Donors in the United States, Italy and Spain gave samples during acute or convalescent COVID-19. From T cells, B-cell-depleted T cells, or PBMCs came the material, which was cDNA or gDNA.

Per the germline V gene, CDR1 is MNHEY and CDR2 is SVGAGI. The J segment lost 3 bases and the V segment lost 7 bases, leaving 8 bases of the junction unmatched. The CDR3 has 14 residues. Authors' data handling: Quantification of nucleated cells was approximated via reference gene primer amplification. Some clones are missing from TCRdb's copy, which holds only in-frame ones; the method was immunoSEQ multiplex PCR. The V and J calls and clone size are taken from that table; D and trimming were inferred from the DNA. The top ten clones hold roughly 1.1% of a sample with about 300,000 clones, over 70% of them seen once.

The clonotype was recovered from a woman between 45 and 65 years old with acute or convalescent COVID-19. The sequenced sample was peripheral blood. The genes are TRBV6-5 and TRBJ1-1; 7 positions agree with TRBD1. DNA for the CDR3: TGTGCCAGCATGGAGAGGGGGCTGGACACTGAAGCTTTCTTT. Protein sequence: CASMERGLDTEAFF.